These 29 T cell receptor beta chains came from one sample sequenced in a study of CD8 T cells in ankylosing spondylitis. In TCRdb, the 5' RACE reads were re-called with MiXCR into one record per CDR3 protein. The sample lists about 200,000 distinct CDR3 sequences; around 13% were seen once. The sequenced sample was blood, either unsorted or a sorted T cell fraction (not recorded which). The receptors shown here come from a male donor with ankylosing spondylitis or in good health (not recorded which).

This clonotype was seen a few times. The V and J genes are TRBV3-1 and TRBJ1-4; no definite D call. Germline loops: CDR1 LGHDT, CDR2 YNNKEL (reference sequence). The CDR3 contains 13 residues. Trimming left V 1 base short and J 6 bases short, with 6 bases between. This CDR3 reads CASSQATDEKLFF. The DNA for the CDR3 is TGTGCCAGCAGCCAAGCCACGGATGAAAAACTGTTTTTT.

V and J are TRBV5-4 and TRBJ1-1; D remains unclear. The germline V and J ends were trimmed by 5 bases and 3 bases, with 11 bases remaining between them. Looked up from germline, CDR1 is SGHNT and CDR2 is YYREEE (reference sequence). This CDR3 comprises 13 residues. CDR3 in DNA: TGTGCCAGCAGATCAGGCGGGGACACTGAAGCTTTCTTT. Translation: CASRSGGDTEAFF.

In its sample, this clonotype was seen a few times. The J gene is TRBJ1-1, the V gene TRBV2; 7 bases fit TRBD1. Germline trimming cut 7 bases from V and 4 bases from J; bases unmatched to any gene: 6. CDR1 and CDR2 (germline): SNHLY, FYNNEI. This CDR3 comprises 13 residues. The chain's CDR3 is CASISRGGTEAFF. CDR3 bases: TGTGCCAGCATTTCCAGGGGGGGCACTGAAGCTTTCTTT.

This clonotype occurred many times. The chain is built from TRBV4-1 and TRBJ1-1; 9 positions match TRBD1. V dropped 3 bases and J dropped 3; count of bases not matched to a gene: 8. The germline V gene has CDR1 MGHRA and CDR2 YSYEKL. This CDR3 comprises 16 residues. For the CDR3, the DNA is TGCGCCAGCAGCCATAATACAGGGGGCTGGGACACTGAAGCTTTCTTT. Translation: CASSHNTGGWDTEAFF.

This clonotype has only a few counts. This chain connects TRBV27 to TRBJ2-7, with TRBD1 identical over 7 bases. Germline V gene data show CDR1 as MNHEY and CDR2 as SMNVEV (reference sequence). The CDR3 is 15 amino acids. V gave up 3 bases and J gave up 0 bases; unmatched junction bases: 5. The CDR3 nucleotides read TGTGCCAGCAGTTTGGGACAGCCGAGCTCCTACGAGCAGTACTTC. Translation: CASSLGQPSSYEQYF.

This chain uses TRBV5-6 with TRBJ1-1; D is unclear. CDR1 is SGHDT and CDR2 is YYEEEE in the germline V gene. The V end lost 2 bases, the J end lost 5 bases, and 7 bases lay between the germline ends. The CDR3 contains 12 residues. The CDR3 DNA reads TGTGCCAGCAGCTTCGCGAGAACTGAAGCTTTCTTT. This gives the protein CASSFARTEAFF.

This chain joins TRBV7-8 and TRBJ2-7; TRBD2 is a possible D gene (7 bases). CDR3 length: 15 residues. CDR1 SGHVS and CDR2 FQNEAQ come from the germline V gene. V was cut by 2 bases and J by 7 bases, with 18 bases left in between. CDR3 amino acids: CASSLSSSGQGEQYF. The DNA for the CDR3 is TGTGCCAGCAGCTTAAGCTCTAGCGGCCAGGGGGAGCAGTACTTC. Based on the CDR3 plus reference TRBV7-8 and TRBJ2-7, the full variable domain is GAGVSQSPRYKVAKRGQDVALRCDPISGHVSLFWYQQALGQGPEFLTYFQNEAQLDKSGLPSDRFFAERPEGSVSTLKIQRTQQEDSAVYLCASSLSSSGQGEQYFGPGTRLTVT.

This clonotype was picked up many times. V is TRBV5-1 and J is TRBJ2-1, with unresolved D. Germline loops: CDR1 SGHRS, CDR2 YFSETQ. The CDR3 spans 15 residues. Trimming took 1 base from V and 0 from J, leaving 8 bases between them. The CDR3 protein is CASSLNSLSYNEQFF. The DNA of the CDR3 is TGCGCCAGCAGCTTGAACAGCCTCTCCTACAATGAGCAGTTCTTC.

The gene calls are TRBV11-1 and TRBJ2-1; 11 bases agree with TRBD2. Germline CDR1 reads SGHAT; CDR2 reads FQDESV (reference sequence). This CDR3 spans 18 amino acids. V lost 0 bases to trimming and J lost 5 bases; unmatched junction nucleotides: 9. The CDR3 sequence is CASSLAFGGTSGHNEQFF. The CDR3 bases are TGTGCCAGCAGCTTAGCATTTGGGGGGACTAGCGGCCACAATGAGCAGTTCTTC. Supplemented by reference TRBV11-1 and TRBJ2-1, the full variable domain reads EAEVAQSPRYKITEKSQAVAFWCDPISGHATLYWYRQILGQGPELLVQFQDESVVDDSQLPKDRFSAERLKGVDSTLKIQPAELGDSAMYLCASSLAFGGTSGHNEQFFGPGTRLTVL.

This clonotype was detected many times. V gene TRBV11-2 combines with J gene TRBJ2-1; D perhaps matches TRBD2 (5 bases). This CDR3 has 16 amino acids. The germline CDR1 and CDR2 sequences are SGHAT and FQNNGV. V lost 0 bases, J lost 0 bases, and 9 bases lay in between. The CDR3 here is CASSLDYSGSYNEQFF. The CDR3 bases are TGTGCCAGCAGCTTAGATTACAGCGGCTCCTACAATGAGCAGTTCTTC. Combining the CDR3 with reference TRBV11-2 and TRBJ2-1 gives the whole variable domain EAGVAQSPRYKIIEKRQSVAFWCNPISGHATLYWYQQILGQGPKLLIQFQNNGVVDDSQLPKDRFSAERLKGVDSTLKIQPAKLEDSAVYLCASSLDYSGSYNEQFFGPGTRLTVL.

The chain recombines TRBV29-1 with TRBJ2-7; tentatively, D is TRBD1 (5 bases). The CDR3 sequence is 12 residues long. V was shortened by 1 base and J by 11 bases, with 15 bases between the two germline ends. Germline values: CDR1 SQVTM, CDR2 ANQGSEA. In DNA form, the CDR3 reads TGCAGCGTTGAAGGAGACAGCCTCGGAAAGTACTTC. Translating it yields CSVEGDSLGKYF.

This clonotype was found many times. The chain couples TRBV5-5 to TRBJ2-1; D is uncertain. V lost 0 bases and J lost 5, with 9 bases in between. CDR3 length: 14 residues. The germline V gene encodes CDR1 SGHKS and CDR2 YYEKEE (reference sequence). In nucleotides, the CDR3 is TGTGCCAGCAGCTTGGCCCAGCTTCACAATGAGCAGTTCTTC. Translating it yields CASSLAQLHNEQFF. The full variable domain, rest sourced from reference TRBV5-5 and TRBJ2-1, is DAGVTQSPTHLIKTRGQQVTLRCSPISGHKSVSWYQQVLGQGPQFIFQYYEKEERGRGNFPDRFSARQFPNYSSELNVNALLLGDSALYLCASSLAQLHNEQFFGPGTRLTVL.

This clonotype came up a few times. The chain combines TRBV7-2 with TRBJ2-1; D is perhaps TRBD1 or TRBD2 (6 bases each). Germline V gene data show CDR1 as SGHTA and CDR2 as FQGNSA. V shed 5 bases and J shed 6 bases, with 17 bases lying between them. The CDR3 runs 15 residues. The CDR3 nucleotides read TGTGCCAGCAGCCCCGGAGGGGGGCCTGGCAATGAGCAGTTCTTC. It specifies CASSPGGGPGNEQFF.

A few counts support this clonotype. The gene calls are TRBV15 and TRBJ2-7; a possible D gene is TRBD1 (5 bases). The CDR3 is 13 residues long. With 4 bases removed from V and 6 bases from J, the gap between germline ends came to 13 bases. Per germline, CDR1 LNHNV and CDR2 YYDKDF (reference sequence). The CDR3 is CATSTPDSGEQYF. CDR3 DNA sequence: TGTGCCACCAGCACCCCCGACAGTGGCGAGCAGTACTTC.

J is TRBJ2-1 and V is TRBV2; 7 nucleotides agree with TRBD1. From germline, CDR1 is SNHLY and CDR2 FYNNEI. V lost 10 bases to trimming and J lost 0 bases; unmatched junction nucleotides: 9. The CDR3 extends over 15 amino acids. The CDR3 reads CATKGQASSYNEQFF. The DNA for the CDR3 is TGTGCCACCAAAGGACAGGCGAGCTCCTACAATGAGCAGTTCTTC.

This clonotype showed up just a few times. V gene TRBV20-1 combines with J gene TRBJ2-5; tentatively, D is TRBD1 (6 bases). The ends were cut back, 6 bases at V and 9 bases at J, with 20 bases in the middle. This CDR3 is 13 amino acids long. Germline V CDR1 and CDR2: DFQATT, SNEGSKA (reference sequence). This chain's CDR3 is CSAKHPGEPAQYF. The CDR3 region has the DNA TGCAGTGCAAAACACCCAGGGGAGCCGGCCCAGTACTTC.

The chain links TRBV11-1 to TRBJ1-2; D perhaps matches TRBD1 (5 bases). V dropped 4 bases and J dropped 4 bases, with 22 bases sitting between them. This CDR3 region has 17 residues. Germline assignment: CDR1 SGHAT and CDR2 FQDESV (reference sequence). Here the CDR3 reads CASSSGLSDSRAYGYTF. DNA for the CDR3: TGTGCCAGCAGCTCAGGCCTCTCCGACTCCAGGGCCTATGGCTACACCTTC.

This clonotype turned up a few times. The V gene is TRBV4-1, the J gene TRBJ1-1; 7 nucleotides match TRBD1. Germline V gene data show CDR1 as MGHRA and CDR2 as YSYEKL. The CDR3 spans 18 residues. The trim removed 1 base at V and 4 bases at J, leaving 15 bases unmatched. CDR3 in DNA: TGCGCCAGCAGCCAAGGCAGACAGGGTCAAGAGGAGAGCACTGAAGCTTTCTTT. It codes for CASSQGRQGQEESTEAFF.

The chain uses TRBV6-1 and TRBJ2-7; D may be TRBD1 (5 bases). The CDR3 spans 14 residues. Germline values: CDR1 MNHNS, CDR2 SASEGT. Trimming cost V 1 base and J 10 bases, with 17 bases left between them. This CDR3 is CASSEVLRGGDQYF. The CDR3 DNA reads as TGTGCCAGCAGTGAAGTTCTAAGGGGTGGCGATCAGTACTTC.

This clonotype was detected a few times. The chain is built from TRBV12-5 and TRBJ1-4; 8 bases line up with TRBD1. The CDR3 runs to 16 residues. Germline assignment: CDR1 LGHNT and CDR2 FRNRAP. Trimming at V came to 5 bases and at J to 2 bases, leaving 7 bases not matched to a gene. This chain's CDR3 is CASGERTGLTNEKLFF. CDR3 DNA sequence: TGTGCTAGTGGTGAGCGGACAGGGCTCACTAATGAAAAACTGTTTTTT.

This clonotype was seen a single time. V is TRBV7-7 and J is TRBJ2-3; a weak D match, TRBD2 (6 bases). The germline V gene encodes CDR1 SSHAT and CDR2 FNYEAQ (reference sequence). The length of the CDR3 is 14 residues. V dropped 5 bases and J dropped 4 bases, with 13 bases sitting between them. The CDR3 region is CASSRTGVADTQYF. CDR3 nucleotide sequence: TGTGCCAGCAGCAGAACGGGAGTGGCAGATACGCAGTATTTT.

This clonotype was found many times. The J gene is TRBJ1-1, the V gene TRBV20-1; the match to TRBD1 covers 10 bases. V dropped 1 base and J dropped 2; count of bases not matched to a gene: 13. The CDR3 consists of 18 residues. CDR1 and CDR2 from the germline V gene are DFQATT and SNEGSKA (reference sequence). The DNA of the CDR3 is TGCAGTGCTAGAGGCCCCGGACAGGGGGTTGGGGTAAACACTGAAGCTTTCTTT. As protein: CSARGPGQGVGVNTEAFF.

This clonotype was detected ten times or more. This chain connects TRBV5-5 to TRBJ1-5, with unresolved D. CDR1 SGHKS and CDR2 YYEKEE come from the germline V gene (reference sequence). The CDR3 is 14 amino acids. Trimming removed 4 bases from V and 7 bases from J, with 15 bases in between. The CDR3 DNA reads TGTGCCAGCAGCCCGGATGGGGTTGGGCAGCCCCAGCATTTT. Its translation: CASSPDGVGQPQHF.

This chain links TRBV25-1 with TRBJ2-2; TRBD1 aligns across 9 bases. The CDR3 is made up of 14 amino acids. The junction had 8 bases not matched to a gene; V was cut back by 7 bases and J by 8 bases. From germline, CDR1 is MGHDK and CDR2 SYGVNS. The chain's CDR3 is CASTQGQGLGELFF. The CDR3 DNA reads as TGTGCCAGCACTCAAGGACAGGGGCTAGGGGAGCTGTTTTTT.

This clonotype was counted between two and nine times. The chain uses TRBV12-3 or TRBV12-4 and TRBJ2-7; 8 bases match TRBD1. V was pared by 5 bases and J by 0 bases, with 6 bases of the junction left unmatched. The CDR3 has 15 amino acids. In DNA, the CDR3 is TGTGCCAGCAGTCCCTGGGGACAGGCCTCCTACGAGCAGTACTTC. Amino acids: CASSPWGQASYEQYF.

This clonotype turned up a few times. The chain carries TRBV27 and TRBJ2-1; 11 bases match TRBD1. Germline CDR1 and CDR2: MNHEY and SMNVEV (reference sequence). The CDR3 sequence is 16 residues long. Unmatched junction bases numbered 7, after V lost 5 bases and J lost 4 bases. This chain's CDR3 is CASSPLGQGAYNEQFF. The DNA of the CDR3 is TGTGCCAGCAGTCCCCTCGGACAGGGGGCTTACAATGAGCAGTTCTTC.

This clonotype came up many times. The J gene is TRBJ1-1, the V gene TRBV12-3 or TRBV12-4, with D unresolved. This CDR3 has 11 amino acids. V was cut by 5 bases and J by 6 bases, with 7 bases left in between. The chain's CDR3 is CASSDIAEAFF. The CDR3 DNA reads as TGTGCCAGCAGTGATATCGCTGAAGCTTTCTTT.

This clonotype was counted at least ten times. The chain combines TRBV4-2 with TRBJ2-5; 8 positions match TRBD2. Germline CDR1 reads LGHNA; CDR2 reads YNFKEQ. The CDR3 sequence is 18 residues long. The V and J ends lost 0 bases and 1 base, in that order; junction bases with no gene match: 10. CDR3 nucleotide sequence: TGTGCCAGCAGCCAAGACCCTTCCGGGACTAGTCTCCAAGAGACCCAGTACTTC. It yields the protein CASSQDPSGTSLQETQYF.

The CDR3 reads CASRLAGPYYEQYF. The CDR3 DNA reads as TGTGCCAGCAGGTTAGCGGGTCCTTATTACGAGCAGTACTTC. The rearrangement links TRBV2 to TRBJ2-7, with 7 bases fitting TRBD2. V was pared by 6 bases and J by 4 bases, with 9 bases of the junction left unmatched. The CDR3 length is 14 residues. Germline values: CDR1 SNHLY, CDR2 FYNNEI.